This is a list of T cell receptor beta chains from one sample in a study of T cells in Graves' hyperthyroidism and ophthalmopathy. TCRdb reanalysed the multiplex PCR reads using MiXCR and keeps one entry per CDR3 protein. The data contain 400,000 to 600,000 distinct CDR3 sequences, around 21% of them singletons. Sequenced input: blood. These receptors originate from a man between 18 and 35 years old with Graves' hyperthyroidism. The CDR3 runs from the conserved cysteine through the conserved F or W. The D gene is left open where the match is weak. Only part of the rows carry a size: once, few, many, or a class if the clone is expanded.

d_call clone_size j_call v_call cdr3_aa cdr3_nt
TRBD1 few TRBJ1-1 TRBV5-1 CASSLATGGTGAFF TGCGCCAGCAGCTTGGCGACAGGGGGCACTGGAGCTTTCTTT
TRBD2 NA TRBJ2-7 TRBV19 CASSEGLSGYEQYF TGTGCCAGTAGTGAGGGACTATCGGGCTACGAGCAGTACTTC
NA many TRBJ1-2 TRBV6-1 CASSEHLGLGYGYTF TGTGCCAGCAGTGAGCACTTGGGCCTGGGCTATGGCTACACCTTC
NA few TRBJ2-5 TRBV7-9 CASSQQGPETQYF TGTGCCAGCAGCCAGCAGGGACCAGAGACCCAGTACTTC
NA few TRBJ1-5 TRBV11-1 CASSSEAGFLNQPQHF TGTGCCAGCAGCTCCGAGGCGGGGTTCCTTAATCAGCCCCAGCATTTT
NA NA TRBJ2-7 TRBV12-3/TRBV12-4 CASSRRTGPSYEQYF TGTGCCAGCAGTCGACGGACCGGGCCCTCCTACGAGCAGTACTTC
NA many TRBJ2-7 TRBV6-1 CASSEASVGRGVAREQYF TGTGCCAGCAGTGAAGCGAGCGTGGGAAGGGGCGTAGCTAGGGAGCAGTACTTC
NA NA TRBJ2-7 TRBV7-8 CASSLMWGTTATYEQYF TGTGCCAGCAGCTTAATGTGGGGAACGACAGCAACCTACGAGCAGTACTTC
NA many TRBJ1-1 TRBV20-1 CSAAGPEAFF TGCAGCGCGGCAGGGCCTGAAGCTTTCTTT
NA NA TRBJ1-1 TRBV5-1 CASSLGRWGGVNTEAFF TGCGCCAGCAGCTTGGGTCGATGGGGTGGAGTGAACACTGAAGCTTTCTTT